The 12 T cell receptor beta chains reported below all come from one sample, sequenced in a study of CD8+CD57+ T cells in acquired aplastic anemia. Profiling that covered TCR beta VDJ and CDR3 relied on genomic DNA as its template. TCRdb processed the reads anew with MiXCR; each CDR3 protein has one entry. The table records under 200,000 distinct CDR3 sequences, around 45% of them present only once. Whoever was chosen for sequencing had shown CD8+CD57+ cell expansion by flow cytometry. Input material: sorted CD4+, CD8+, or CD8+CD57+ T cells (not recorded which) from PBMCs. These receptors originate from a human donor with aplastic anemia.

This rearrangement joins TRBV7-9 to TRBJ1-2; TRBD1 matches at 8 bases. The J segment lost 5 bases and the V segment lost 10 bases, leaving 12 bases of the junction unmatched. The length of the CDR3 is 14 residues. The germline CDR1 and CDR2 sequences are SEHNR and FQNEAQ (reference sequence). DNA of the CDR3: TGTGCCACCAAAACAGGACAGGGAGAGTATGGCTACACCTTC. This sequence encodes CATKTGQGEYGYTF. Full variable domain (missing parts from reference TRBV7-9 and TRBJ1-2): DTGVSQNPRHKITKRGQNVTFRCDPISEHNRLYWYRQTLGQGPEFLTYFQNEAQLEKSRLLSDRFSAERPKGSFSTLEIQRTEQGDSAMYLCATKTGQGEYGYTFGSGTRLTVV.

This clonotype has at least ten counts. This chain's CDR3 is CASSQAESTYEQYF. In nucleotides, the CDR3 is TGCGCCAGCAGCCAAGCGGAGAGCACCTACGAGCAGTACTTC. This chain connects TRBV4-1 to TRBJ2-7; D unclear. The CDR3 runs 14 residues. Germline CDR1 MGHRA, CDR2 YSYEKL. The V gene lost 1 base and the J gene lost 2 bases, with 9 bases spanning the gap.

The chain is built from TRBV30 and TRBJ1-1; no clear D. V was clipped by 1 base and J by 3 bases, with 9 bases between them. CDR3 length equals 13 residues. CDR1 is GTSNPN, CDR2 SVGIG, per germline (reference sequence). The CDR3 sequence: CAWSENTYTEAFF. In DNA, the CDR3 is TGTGCCTGGAGTGAAAACACCTACACTGAAGCTTTCTTT.

The chain couples TRBV7-3 to TRBJ2-7; the D is unclear. The CDR3 is made up of 13 amino acids. Germline V gives CDR1 SGHTA, CDR2 FQGTGA. With 5 bases removed from V and 6 bases from J, the gap between germline ends came to 14 bases. CDR3 nucleotide sequence: TGTGCCAGCAGCCTCAATTTCGGATTCGAGCAGTACTTC. The encoded protein is CASSLNFGFEQYF.

The chain couples TRBV2 to TRBJ2-3; no clear D. This CDR3 is 11 amino acids long. Trimming stripped 8 bases from V and 6 bases from J, with 9 bases between. Per germline, CDR1 SNHLY and CDR2 FYNNEI. CDR3 protein: CASGNRDTQYF. As DNA, the CDR3 is TGTGCCAGCGGGAATCGGGATACGCAGTATTTT.

The genes are TRBV19 and TRBJ2-6, with D tentatively TRBD1 or TRBD2 (6 bases each). Trimming pared 0 bases from V and 4 bases from J, leaving 13 bases between. The CDR3 covers 17 residues. Germline V lookup: CDR1 LNHDA, CDR2 SQIVND (reference sequence). Here the CDR3 DNA reads TGTGCCAGTAGTATAGAGCAACGGGGGCTCGGGGCCAACGTCCTGACTTTC. It is translated as CASSIEQRGLGANVLTF.

This clonotype was seen many times. V gene TRBV19 combines with J gene TRBJ2-1; possibly TRBD2 for D (6 bases). The CDR3 has 14 residues. The V and J ends lost 7 bases and 6 bases respectively, with 16 bases between them. Germline loops: CDR1 LNHDA, CDR2 SQIVND (reference sequence). The CDR3 DNA reads TGTGCCAGTACGGGGGATTCCGCTTCCAATGAGCAGTTCTTC. Its protein is CASTGDSASNEQFF.

This clonotype was counted between two and nine times. The chain carries TRBV7-4 and TRBJ1-2, with a weak D call TRBD1 (5 bases). CDR1 and CDR2 (germline): SGHVT, SQSDAQ. This CDR3 is built from 13 residues. The ends were cut back, 5 bases at V and 5 bases at J, with 12 bases in the middle. The CDR3 bases are TGTGCCAGCAGCGGGACTAACAGTTATGGCTACACCTTC. It specifies CASSGTNSYGYTF.

There are many counts of this clonotype. The V gene is TRBV7-9, the J gene TRBJ1-2; D remains ambiguous. The CDR3 contains 13 residues. Germline-derived CDR1 and CDR2 are SEHNR and FQNEAQ (reference sequence). V lost 0 bases and J 7 bases, leaving 9 bases between the germline ends. CDR3 bases: TGTGCCAGCAGCTTAGCGGGTATTGGTGGCTACACCTTC. Translated, it gives CASSLAGIGGYTF.

The table lists this clonotype with a few counts. The chain uses TRBV7-2 and TRBJ1-2; D perhaps matches TRBD1 (5 bases). This CDR3 has 14 amino acids. The V gene lost 0 bases and the J gene lost 9 bases, with 14 bases spanning the gap. CDR1 and CDR2 (germline): SGHTA, FQGNSA. Here the CDR3 reads CASSLAAQGGSYTF. The DNA for the CDR3 is TGTGCCAGCAGCTTAGCTGCCCAGGGTGGGAGCTACACCTTC.

The chain uses TRBV24-1 and TRBJ2-3; TRBD1 matches 9 bases. This CDR3 region has 13 residues. V shed 9 bases and J 2 bases; nucleotides not matched to a gene: 2. CDR1 KGHDR and CDR2 SFDVKD come from the germline V gene. CDR3 amino acids: CATRQGVTDTQYF. CDR3 DNA: TGTGCCACCCGACAGGGGGTCACAGATACGCAGTATTTT.

The CDR3 sequence is CASSPLGLGGYTF. Here the CDR3 DNA reads TGCGCCAGCAGCCCACTGGGCCTTGGAGGCTACACCTTC. V is TRBV4-1 and J is TRBJ1-2; D is undetermined. Germline V gives CDR1 MGHRA, CDR2 YSYEKL. There are 13 residues in the CDR3. V gave up 4 bases and J gave up 8 bases, with 14 bases separating them.